The entry that follows covers one TCR beta chain sequence. Its cognate antigen has yet to be identified. No base qualities exist here, and no much larger clone lies one base off it. The entry originates in a study of cytomegalovirus exposure and HLA in healthy donors (dated by TCRdb to 2016 to 2017). About the study as a whole: An earlier analysis of approximately 640 of the donors reported 250 to 350 Gb of sequence data and roughly 110 million unique TCR beta sequences from about 180 million T cells. A later analysis re-analyzed previously published TCR beta repertoires from several hundred donors and added high-resolution HLA genotyping to study TCR occurrence patterns. Across around 400 genotyped donors of the cohort, an average of roughly 200,000 unique TCR beta nucleotide sequences per donor were sequenced, and roughly 17% of those sequences were non-productive. Of the roughly 400 genotyped donors, 81% were placed in the genetic ancestry cluster associated with self-reported Caucasian donors. The study combined high-throughput TCR immunosequencing, statistical association of individual TCRs with disease status, and machine learning to predict cytomegalovirus infection status. Both class I and class II loci were covered by HLA typing, at four-digit resolution. Because of strong linkage in the cohort, roughly five DR-DQ haplotypes were treated as single units for association and clustering. Genome-wide SNP genotypes for about 65% of the roughly 670 donors were used in a later genetic analysis, which treated that subset as a discovery cohort. Rather than drawing on any new phenotypic data, the later analysis identified candidate immune exposures from TCR beta sequences and the way those sequences occurred across donors. All discovery cohort repertoires had been generated using a single sequencing platform. The number of typed donors differed by locus: roughly 620-630 for A, B, C, DRB1 and DQB1; 500 to 550 for DQA1; over 600 for DPA1; and 400 to 480 for DPB1. A separate validation cohort of approximately 130 different subjects was used in addition to the roughly 640-subject first cohort. The aim of the study was to test whether cataloging public T cell receptors could identify signatures of past pathogen exposure. Using immunosequencing, the study profiled T cell repertoires from 500 to 800 subjects and related those repertoires to cytomegalovirus serostatus. Donor age, sex, ethnicity and CMV serostatus were compiled alongside the repertoire data. An earlier analysis of fewer than 750 of the donors used high-throughput TCR beta sequencing to judge whether each TCR beta V gene segment behaved as functional or pseudogenic. An early release that covered about 600 HLA-typed donors contained approximately 300 gigabases of sequencing data and tens of millions of unique TCR sequences.

The library was generated by the immunoSEQ multiplex PCR assay. For the multiplex PCR, a mixture combining 60 forward primers for TCR Vbeta segments and 13 reverse primers for TCR Jbeta segments was used. A multiplex PCR assay on genomic DNA amplified the CDR3 region of rearranged TCR beta genes. On the Illumina HiSeq System, the amplified TCR beta libraries were sequenced as 87-base-pair reads. As for how the authors treated the data: In a later analysis, around 80 million unique TCR beta chains were counted across the roughly 670 repertoires, and roughly 9.9 million of these chains were shared by at least two donors. A nearest-neighbor algorithm error-corrected the raw reads and collapsed the reads into unique sequences, merging closely related sequences to remove PCR and sequencing errors. CDR3 sequences were aligned to IMGT reference sequences to assign V, D and J gene segments. Each retained sequence needed at least a six-nucleotide match to both a V gene segment and a J gene segment. Rearrangements were classified as productive when the CDR3 lacked stop codons and remained in frame with V and J, and all other rearrangements were classified as non-productive. CDR3 was defined according to IMGT convention as the region running from the second conserved V-encoded cysteine to the conserved J-encoded phenylalanine. The earlier analysis of about 590 of the donors excluded sequences that lacked an unambiguous match to a single V gene segment. An earlier analysis of 587 of the donors classified V segments as functional when productive rearrangements were above 56.7% and as segregating when the standard deviation between donors was above 5%. A statistical classification framework was developed to diagnose cytomegalovirus status using the catalog of TCR beta chain sequences. A later analysis assigned V and J genes by comparing TCR nucleotide sequences with IMGT/GENE-DB human TR gene sequences. In a later analysis, CDR3 sequences and most-parsimonious VDJ recombination scenarios were assigned using the TCRdist pipeline. A later analysis defined each TCR beta chain by its CDR3 amino acid sequence plus V-gene family, and excluded reads lacking a unique V-gene family. In a later analysis, fewer than 600 highly shared, low-generation-probability nucleotide sequences were removed to address suspected cross-contamination and a sequencing artifact. In a later analysis, a clonal expansion index for each public chain was calculated from normalized within-repertoire ranks of inferred template counts. A later analysis computed generation probabilities with a VDJ recombination model fitted to out-of-frame rearrangements, and checked the results against IGoR. A later analysis scored TCR-TCR, TCR-HLA and TCR-CMV co-occurrence with hypergeometric tests, applying a repertoire-size bias correction to TCR pairs. False discovery rates were estimated in a later analysis by permuting HLA or CMV assignments 20 times. In a later analysis, co-occurring TCRs were grouped using DBSCAN, with TCRdist sequence similarity added in when clustering inside HLA-allele-positive subsets. Co-occurrence clustering excluded repertoires with fewer than 30,000 or more than 120,000 public chains, plus five with anomalous nucleotide sharing. TCRdb took this table from immuneACCESS and kept in-frame rearrangements with V and J called. Such tables lack part of the clones; where checked against another copy, unresolved V genes explain under half of the gap, and the rest is unexplained. The V and J calls and the clone size are those of that table, but D and trimming were determined from the DNA. This sample has roughly 130,000 clones in its table, and more than 80% of those were observed once. The leading ten clones occupy 1% of the sample.

The cohort consisted of hundreds of healthy bone marrow donors. All cohort members were sampled while nominally healthy, although unrecorded immune exposures were likely present. The donor tested CMV seronegative, placing the donor among the approximately 360 seronegative members of the cohort. Every donor gave a peripheral blood sample, and the peripheral blood mononuclear cells from that sample were used for TCR beta sequencing. Genomic DNA extraction from the blood cell samples was performed with the Qiagen DNeasy Blood Extraction Kit. The CDR3 has 18 amino acids, counting the end cysteine and phenylalanine. Of all the DNA, just the CDR3 is kept, 54 bases in frame from base 1. From a lookup of the germline V gene (reference sequence), CDR1 and CDR2 are SEHNR and FQNEAQ. V has 1 base trimmed and J has 8 bases trimmed; junction bases matching no gene number 12. The study at large found these results: Immune exposure information for the cohort was limited to CMV serostatus. An association between a missense DCLRE1C variant and V-gene and J-gene trimming of TCR beta chains was found in a later genetic analysis and replicated in an independent cohort. According to a later analysis, TCR association rates differed among HLA loci, with DRB1 alleles showing the most associated TCRs and HLA-C alleles showing the fewest. A later genetic analysis reported fewer N-insertions in productive TCRs among donors in an Asian-associated ancestry cluster than the roughly 640-donor mean. Because some donors lacked HLA typing at each locus, the association tests relied only on the typed subset. It was suggested by the authors that the approach could potentially be generalized to other disease states and immunological phenotypes. Broadly in line with IMGT annotations, most TCR beta V segments showed up in productive rearrangements about 87% or about 30% of the time in an earlier analysis of a few hundred of the donors. Cytomegalovirus status was reported to be diagnosed by the classifier with high specificity and sensitivity in both the original and validation cohorts. In a later analysis, most CMV-associated TCR beta chains were found to appear HLA-restricted, with HLA associations seemingly driven largely by CMV exposure. Most TCR sequences were observed very rarely across donors, whereas some public TCRs were present in many individuals. When HLA alleles, especially DR and DQ, strongly co-occurred, TCR associations were difficult to assign to individual alleles. Because the 87-base-pair reads could not distinguish some IMGT-functional V segments, including TRBV6-2 and TRBV6-3, those segments were excluded. Presence/absence analyses assumed roughly uniform sequencing depth across donors, an assumption that may not hold. According to a later analysis, parvovirus B19, influenza, CMV and Epstein-Barr virus appeared linked to several top co-occurrence clusters. A later analysis found that HLA-associated TCR beta chains were more clonally expanded and had lower generation probabilities than equally common non-associated chains. This cohort had only TCR beta chains sequenced, and the lack of alpha or paired-chain data limited which features could be detected. A cluster of highly shared sequence variants was judged likely to represent a technical artifact of the sequencing pipeline. In a later analysis, some 17,000 TCR beta sequences were associated with specific HLA alleles at a false discovery rate of 0.05. A further reported finding was that TCR beta sequences accurately predicted the HLA-A and HLA-B alleles for most subjects in the first cohort. The study listed 150 to 200 TCR beta chains as associated with cytomegalovirus. Linkage disequilibrium might explain the correlated functional status among segregating V segments, but an unknown experimental factor could not be ruled out. In vitro tests confirmed that a few of the cytomegalovirus-associated TCR beta chains recognize cytomegalovirus antigens. The earlier analysis of approximately 560 of the donors excluded seventeen rarely observed V segments, including chromosome 9 orphons, because counts were too low.

The rearranged chain carries TRBV7-9 and TRBJ2-1, and TRBD2 aligns with 12 junction nucleotides. The receptor was derived from a middle-aged man in good health and CMV-seronegative. Sequencing was performed on PBMCs. The CDR3 reads CASSLVVRTSGMGDEQFF. The DNA sequence follows: TGTGCCAGCAGCTTAGTAGTCCGGACTAGCGGGATGGGTGATGAGCAGTTCTTC.